This is a list of T cell receptor beta chains from one sample in a study of blood T cell repertoires in COVID-19. Profiling relied on immunoSEQ multiplex PCR, and the TCRdb table lists in-frame clones only, not all of them. This table holds 93,000 or so clones, approximately 88% found once. Specimen: peripheral blood. The receptors originated from a human donor in a cohort sampled during active COVID-19. The conserved cysteine and the conserved F or W are not part of the CDR3 here. D genes are given only for firm matches.

v_gene: TRBV9
j_gene: TRBJ2-3
d_gene: .
CDR3aa: ASRKGVGTDTQY

v_gene: TRBV10-3
j_gene: TRBJ1-2
d_gene: TRBD1
CDR3aa: AISETGDYGYT

v_gene: TRBV18
j_gene: TRBJ1-1
d_gene: .
CDR3aa: ASSPLRDTMNTEAF

v_gene: TRBV19
j_gene: TRBJ1-3
d_gene: .
CDR3aa: ASSIGENTIY

v_gene: TRBV11-3
j_gene: TRBJ1-6
d_gene: TRBD1
CDR3aa: ASSLRDRGESPLH

v_gene: TRBV6-1
j_gene: TRBJ1-2
d_gene: .
CDR3aa: ASSEIGGYT

v_gene: TRBV2
j_gene: TRBJ1-2
d_gene: TRBD1
CDR3aa: ASSEVQGYSGYT

v_gene: TRBV5-6
j_gene: TRBJ1-5
d_gene: .
CDR3aa: ASSSSGDPPNQPQH

v_gene: TRBV7-2
j_gene: TRBJ2-5
d_gene: .
CDR3aa: ASSLVGRKARGQETQY

v_gene: TRBV11-2
j_gene: TRBJ2-4
d_gene: .
CDR3aa: ASSPGASRANIQY

v_gene: TRBV5-1
j_gene: TRBJ1-1
d_gene: .
CDR3aa: ASSLEGIGGVFRNTEAF

v_gene: TRBV15
j_gene: TRBJ1-2
d_gene: .
CDR3aa: ATSETGSYGYT

v_gene: TRBV29-1
j_gene: TRBJ1-1
d_gene: TRBD1
CDR3aa: SVDPTGTEAF

v_gene: TRBV3-1/TRBV3-2
j_gene: TRBJ1-4
d_gene: .
CDR3aa: ASSQDPGPTNEKLF

v_gene: TRBV5-8
j_gene: TRBJ1-6
d_gene: .
CDR3aa: ASSLGGGSLYNSPLH

v_gene: TRBV7-2
j_gene: TRBJ1-1
d_gene: .
CDR3aa: ASSLDAGARTEAF

v_gene: TRBV5-6
j_gene: TRBJ1-3
d_gene: .
CDR3aa: ASSRSGNTIY

v_gene: TRBV3-1/TRBV3-2
j_gene: TRBJ2-4
d_gene: .
CDR3aa: ASSAMGPNSFKNIQY

v_gene: TRBV18
j_gene: TRBJ1-1
d_gene: .
CDR3aa: ASRVGQNTEAF

v_gene: TRBV5-4
j_gene: TRBJ2-5
d_gene: TRBD1
CDR3aa: ASSRGQVLTQETQY

v_gene: TRBV21-1
j_gene: TRBJ1-2
d_gene: .
CDR3aa: ASPDPGVDRPNYGYT

v_gene: TRBV19
j_gene: TRBJ2-6
d_gene: .
CDR3aa: ASSMDGTSGANVLT

v_gene: TRBV5-4
j_gene: TRBJ1-2
d_gene: TRBD1
CDR3aa: ASSDGPTGGDRGYT

v_gene: TRBV5-1
j_gene: TRBJ2-2
d_gene: .
CDR3aa: ASSLALGSAGELF

v_gene: TRBV5-4
j_gene: TRBJ2-7
d_gene: TRBD2
CDR3aa: ASSLAASGGTLGEQY

v_gene: TRBV29-1
j_gene: TRBJ1-2
d_gene: .
CDR3aa: SVESWGAGYT

v_gene: TRBV18
j_gene: TRBJ2-7
d_gene: TRBD1
CDR3aa: ASSPGTGGLYEQY